What follows are 20 T cell receptor beta chains derived from one specimen sequenced in a study of response to subunit inactivated influenza vaccine. TCRdb itself ran the RT-PCR reads through MiXCR, one entry per CDR3 protein. Here the sample spans under 850,000 distinct CDR3 sequences, less than 20% being singletons. The sequenced sample was PBMCs from blood, obtained around 5 days after vaccination. The receptors were gathered from a man between 50 and 59 years old who received an inactivated influenza vaccine.

The gene calls are TRBV4-2 and TRBJ1-2; perhaps TRBD1 as D (5 bases). The CDR3 has 15 residues. Germline V gene lookup returns CDR1 LGHNA and CDR2 YNFKEQ. V lost 5 bases, J lost 2 bases, and 15 bases lay in between. CDR3 in DNA: TGTGCCAGCAGCTACCAGGGTCGACTAAACTATGGCTACACCTTC. As protein: CASSYQGRLNYGYTF.

The CDR3 DNA reads as TGTGCCATCAGTGAACTAGCGGGATTATCCTACAATGAGCAGTTCTTC. Translation gives CAISELAGLSYNEQFF. The chain has TRBV10-3 and TRBJ2-1; TRBD2 matches 10 bases. CDR3 length: 16 residues. The V gene's germline CDR1 is ENHRY and CDR2 SYGVKD. V trimming: 3 bases; J trimming: 1 base; junction bases outside the gene matches: 3.

This clonotype showed up just a few times. The chain is built from TRBV25-1 and TRBJ1-6, with D uncertain. The V gene lost 1 base and the J gene lost 10 bases, with 14 bases spanning the gap. The CDR3 has 15 residues. Germline V gives CDR1 MGHDK, CDR2 SYGVNS. DNA of the CDR3: TGTGCCAGCAGTGAATCTTCCGGCCTCCCCTCACCCCTCCACTTT. This codes for CASSESSGLPSPLHF.

The chain links TRBV29-1 to TRBJ2-1; possible D gene TRBD2, 5 bases. The V end lost 7 bases, the J end lost 9 bases, and 16 bases lay between the germline ends. The CDR3 runs to 12 residues. The germline V gene encodes CDR1 SQVTM and CDR2 ANQGSEA. CDR3 DNA sequence: TGCAGCGCAGACATATTCGCGGGTGAGCAGTTCTTC. Translation: CSADIFAGEQFF.

This chain connects TRBV4-3 to TRBJ2-3; D gene unclear. The germline V and J ends were trimmed by 0 bases and 2 bases, with 18 bases remaining between them. Germline V CDR1 and CDR2: LGHNA, YSLEER. The CDR3 is made up of 18 amino acids. The chain's CDR3 is CASSQELGWSSLTDTQYF. As DNA, the CDR3 is TGCGCCAGCAGCCAAGAACTGGGGTGGAGTAGCCTCACAGATACGCAGTATTTT.

In its sample, this clonotype was seen many times. The J gene is TRBJ2-7, the V gene TRBV7-2; D tentatively reads TRBD1 or TRBD2 (5 bases each). This CDR3 spans 16 amino acids. The V end was cut by 1 base, the J end by 0 bases, with 13 bases between. The germline gives CDR1 SGHTA, CDR2 FQGNSA. The CDR3 DNA sequence: TGTGCCAGCAGCTTAGTTTCCGGTGGGGGCTCCTACGAGCAGTACTTC. As protein: CASSLVSGGGSYEQYF.

The V and J genes are TRBV12-3 or TRBV12-4 and TRBJ2-2, with 9 bases that match TRBD1. With 5 bases clipped from V and 4 bases from J, the junction kept 5 bases outside the gene matches. The CDR3 extends over 15 amino acids. Here the CDR3 reads CASSTGGSVTGELFF. The CDR3 DNA sequence: TGTGCCAGCAGTACAGGGGGCTCGGTCACCGGGGAGCTGTTTTTT.

This clonotype has only a few counts. This sequence joins TRBV10-2 and TRBJ1-1; D is ambiguous. The CDR3 loop spans 14 amino acids. Germline V gene sequence: CDR1 WSHSY, CDR2 SAAADI. Trimming stripped 7 bases from V and 0 bases from J, with 12 bases between. The CDR3 bases are TGCGCCAGCACAGCCAGTGGCGTGAACACTGAAGCTTTCTTT. Protein product: CASTASGVNTEAFF.

The J gene is TRBJ2-5, the V gene TRBV7-9, with D possibly being TRBD1 (6 bases). CDR1 is SEHNR, CDR2 FQNEAQ, per germline (reference sequence). Trimming stripped 4 bases from V and 6 bases from J, with 9 bases between. CDR3 length: 12 amino acids. CDR3 nucleotide sequence: TGTGCCAGCAGCTCCGGGACACAGACCCAGTACTTC. Protein: CASSSGTQTQYF.

The CDR3 DNA is TGTGCCATCAGGGAAGCCTACGAGCAGTACTTC. It encodes CAIREAYEQYF. The J gene is TRBJ2-7, the V gene TRBV10-3; D is unclear. The germline V gene has CDR1 ENHRY and CDR2 SYGVKD. The CDR3 extends over 11 amino acids. Trimming shortened V by 6 bases and J by 2 bases, and 5 bases separated the two germline ends.

This clonotype was recorded a few times. V usage is TRBV29-1 and J usage is TRBJ1-1; D perhaps matches TRBD1 (6 bases). The CDR3 is 13 amino acids. Germline V gives CDR1 SQVTM, CDR2 ANQGSEA. V gave up 6 bases and J gave up 0 bases, with 11 bases separating them. CDR3 bases: TGCAGCGTATCCCGGGACATGAACACTGAAGCTTTCTTT. It codes for CSVSRDMNTEAFF.

The rearrangement uses TRBV6-2 or TRBV6-3 and TRBJ2-7, with a possible D match to TRBD2 (5 bases). In germline, CDR1 is MNHEY, CDR2 SVGEGT. The V and J ends lost 1 base and 2 bases respectively, with 6 bases between them. This CDR3 is built from 13 residues. Here the CDR3 reads CASSYLATYEQYF. The CDR3 DNA is TGTGCCAGCAGTTACTTAGCGACCTACGAGCAGTACTTC.

This clonotype was recorded only once. This chain joins TRBV7-8 and TRBJ2-2, with 14 nucleotides matching TRBD2. CDR1 is SGHVS, CDR2 FQNEAQ, per germline. V lost 0 bases, J lost 4 bases, and 4 bases stayed unmatched. CDR3 size: 18 residues. CDR3 residues: CASSLARLAGGVTGELFF. The CDR3 nucleotides are TGTGCCAGCAGCTTAGCCAGACTAGCGGGAGGGGTCACCGGGGAGCTGTTTTTT.

CDR3 bases: TGTGCCAGCAGCTACCCGGGTCCCTGGACAGTTAACACCGGGGAGCTGTTTTTT. As protein: CASSYPGPWTVNTGELFF. The genes are TRBV11-1 and TRBJ2-2; TRBD1 might be the D (6 bases). Deletions cut 4 bases from V and 2 bases from J, with 20 bases between. Looked up from germline, CDR1 is SGHAT and CDR2 is FQDESV (reference sequence). CDR3 length: 18 residues.

This chain links TRBV10-2 with TRBJ2-1; tentative D call: TRBD1 (6 bases). The CDR3 is 11 residues long. Germline V gives CDR1 WSHSY, CDR2 SAAADI. Deletions cut 7 bases from V and 6 bases from J, with 7 bases between. Written as DNA, the CDR3 is TGCGCCAGCACAGGGGCCAATGAGCAGTTCTTC. Its translation is CASTGANEQFF.

The sample holds a few counts of this clonotype. This sequence joins TRBV27 and TRBJ2-7; 8 nucleotides match TRBD1. Per germline, CDR1 MNHEY and CDR2 SMNVEV (reference sequence). V was pared by 6 bases and J by 4 bases, with 14 bases of the junction left unmatched. The CDR3 has 16 residues. The CDR3, as DNA: TGTGCCAGCAGCCCCGGTTTGGGACAGGTGGGGTACGAGCAGTACTTC. This translates into CASSPGLGQVGYEQYF.

This clonotype was detected only a few times. The chain joins TRBV12-3 or TRBV12-4 to TRBJ1-2, with D perhaps TRBD1 (6 bases). The CDR3 length is 17 residues. V gave up 8 bases and J gave up 0 bases, with 22 bases separating them. CDR3 protein: CASPGGQVTSTNYGYTF. The DNA of the CDR3 is TGTGCCAGCCCTGGGGGGCAGGTCACCTCTACTAACTATGGCTACACCTTC.

CDR3 DNA sequence: TGTGCCAGCAGTGGGGACTTCGGCTACGAGCAGTACTTC. Translating gives CASSGDFGYEQYF. The chain is built from TRBV28 and TRBJ2-7, with TRBD2 as a possible D gene (6 bases). CDR3 length: 13 residues. Germline V gives CDR1 MDHEN, CDR2 SYDVKM. Trimming took 5 bases from V and 3 from J, leaving 11 bases between them. The entire variable domain, with the rest obtained from reference TRBV28 and TRBJ2-7, is as follows: DVKVTQSSRYLVKRTGEKVFLECVQDMDHENMFWYRQDPGLGLRLIYFSYDVKMKEKGDIPEGYSVSREKKERFSLILESASTNQTSMYLCASSGDFGYEQYFGPGTRLTVT.

This clonotype was seen a few times. The V call is TRBV2, the J call TRBJ2-3; no clear D. The CDR3 consists of 12 residues. Germline V gives CDR1 SNHLY, CDR2 FYNNEI. V shed 6 bases and J shed 4 bases, with 8 bases lying between them. The CDR3 here is CASSWSADTQYF. For the CDR3, the DNA is TGTGCCAGCAGCTGGTCGGCAGATACGCAGTATTTT. Using reference TRBV2 and TRBJ2-3 for the parts outside the CDR3, the full variable domain is EPEVTQTPSHQVTQMGQEVILRCVPISNHLYFYWYRQILGQKVEFLVSFYNNEISEKSEIFDDQFSVERPDGSNFTLKIRSTKLEDSAMYFCASSWSADTQYFGPGTRLTVL.

The V call is TRBV15, the J call TRBJ2-1, with 11 bases fitting TRBD2. The germline V gene has CDR1 LNHNV and CDR2 YYDKDF (reference sequence). V lost 5 bases to trimming and J lost 8 bases; unmatched junction nucleotides: 11. There are 16 residues in the CDR3. CDR3 in DNA: TGTGCCACCAGCCTAGGTTTGGGACTAGCGGCATATGAGCAGTTCTTC. It yields the protein CATSLGLGLAAYEQFF. The whole variable domain, filled in from reference TRBV15 and TRBJ2-1, reads DAMVIQNPRYQVTQFGKPVTLSCSQTLNHNVMYWYQQKSSQAPKLLFHYYDKDFNNEADTPDNFQSRRPNTSFCFLDIRSPGLGDTAMYLCATSLGLGLAAYEQFFGPGTRLTVL.